The 5 T cell receptor beta chains below were found in one sample sequenced in a study of early stage breast cancer tumors. Assay used: immunoSEQ multiplex PCR; TCRdb lists only in-frame clones, some missing. The profile covers several thousand clones, with roughly 68% appearing a single time and 7% to 9% taken by the ten largest. Sequencing used breast tumor tissue. The origin of the receptors is a person in their fifties with breast cancer.

The sample holds a few counts of this clone. V is TRBV29-1 and J is TRBJ1-2; tentative D call: TRBD1 (6 bases). The CDR3 covers 13 residues. Per the germline V gene, CDR1 is SQVTM and CDR2 is ANQGSEA. V gave up 7 bases and J gave up 8 bases, with 20 bases separating them. The CDR3 loop is CSGKTGGRDGYTF. In DNA, the CDR3 is TGCAGCGGTAAGACAGGCGGGCGGGACGGCTACACCTTC.

For this clone: An end of the junction does not agree with germline; a read error may underlie this. The chain carries TRBV27 and TRBJ2-7; 9 bases are shared with TRBD2. From germline, CDR1 is MNHEY and CDR2 SMNVEV (reference sequence). CDR3 length: 15 amino acids. CDR3 sequence reads: CASSLSASGDYERYF. DNA of the CDR3: TGTGCCAGCAGTTTAAGCGCTAGCGGGGATTACGAGCGGTACTTC.

This chain links TRBV27 with TRBJ2-5; 7 nucleotides agree with TRBD2. Germline lookup yields CDR1 MNHEY and CDR2 SMNVEV (reference sequence). J gave up 7 bases and V 3 bases, and 14 bases lay outside the gene matches. The CDR3 spans 16 residues. CDR3 region: CASSLAPLGGSGTQYF. CDR3 DNA: TGTGCCAGCAGTTTGGCCCCCTTGGGAGGGAGCGGGACCCAGTACTTC.

V and J are TRBV19 and TRBJ1-2, with TRBD1 matching over 7 bases. V was pared by 11 bases and J by 4 bases, with 4 bases of the junction left unmatched. Germline V gene data show CDR1 as LNHDA and CDR2 as SQIVND (reference sequence). The CDR3 is 11 residues long. The CDR3 loop reads CAAGDSYGYTF. The CDR3 DNA follows: TGTGCCGCAGGGGACAGCTATGGCTACACCTTC.

This chain connects TRBV6-5 to TRBJ2-7; a weak D match, TRBD2 (5 bases). CDR3 length: 16 amino acids. Trimming stripped 0 bases from V and 6 bases from J, with 18 bases between. Germline CDR1 reads MNHEY; CDR2 reads SVGAGI. The CDR3 region has the DNA TGTGCCAGCAGTTACTCGGCTTTCGGCAAGGACTTCGAGCAGTACTTC. Encoded protein: CASSYSAFGKDFEQYF.